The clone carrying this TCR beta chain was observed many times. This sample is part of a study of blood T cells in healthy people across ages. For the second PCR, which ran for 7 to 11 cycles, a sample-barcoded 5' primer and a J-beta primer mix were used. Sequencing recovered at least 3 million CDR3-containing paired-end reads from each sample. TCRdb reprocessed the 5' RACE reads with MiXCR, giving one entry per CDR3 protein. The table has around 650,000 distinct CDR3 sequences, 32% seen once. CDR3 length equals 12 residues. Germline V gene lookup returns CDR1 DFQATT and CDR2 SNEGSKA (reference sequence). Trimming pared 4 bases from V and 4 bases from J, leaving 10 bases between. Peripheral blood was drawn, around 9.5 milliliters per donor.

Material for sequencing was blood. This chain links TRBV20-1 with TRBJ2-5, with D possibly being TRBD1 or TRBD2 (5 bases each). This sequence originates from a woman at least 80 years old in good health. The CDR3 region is CSAMRGRETQYF. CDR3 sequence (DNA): TGCAGTGCTATGAGGGGTCGAGAGACCCAGTACTTC.